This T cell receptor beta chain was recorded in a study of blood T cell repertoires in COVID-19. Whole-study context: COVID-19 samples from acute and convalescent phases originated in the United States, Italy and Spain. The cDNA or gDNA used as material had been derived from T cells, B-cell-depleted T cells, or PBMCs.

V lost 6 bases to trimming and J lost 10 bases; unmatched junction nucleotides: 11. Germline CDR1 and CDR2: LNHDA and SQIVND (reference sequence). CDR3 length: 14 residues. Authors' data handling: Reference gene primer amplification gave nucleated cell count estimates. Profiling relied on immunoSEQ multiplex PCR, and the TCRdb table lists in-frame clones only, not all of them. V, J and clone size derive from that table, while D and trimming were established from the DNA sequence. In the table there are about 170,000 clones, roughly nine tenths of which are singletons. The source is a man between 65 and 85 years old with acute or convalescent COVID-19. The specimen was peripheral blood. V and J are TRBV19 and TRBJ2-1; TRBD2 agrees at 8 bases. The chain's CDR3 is CASRPAGDFREQFF. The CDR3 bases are TGTGCCAGTAGGCCAGCGGGAGACTTTCGGGAGCAGTTCTTC.